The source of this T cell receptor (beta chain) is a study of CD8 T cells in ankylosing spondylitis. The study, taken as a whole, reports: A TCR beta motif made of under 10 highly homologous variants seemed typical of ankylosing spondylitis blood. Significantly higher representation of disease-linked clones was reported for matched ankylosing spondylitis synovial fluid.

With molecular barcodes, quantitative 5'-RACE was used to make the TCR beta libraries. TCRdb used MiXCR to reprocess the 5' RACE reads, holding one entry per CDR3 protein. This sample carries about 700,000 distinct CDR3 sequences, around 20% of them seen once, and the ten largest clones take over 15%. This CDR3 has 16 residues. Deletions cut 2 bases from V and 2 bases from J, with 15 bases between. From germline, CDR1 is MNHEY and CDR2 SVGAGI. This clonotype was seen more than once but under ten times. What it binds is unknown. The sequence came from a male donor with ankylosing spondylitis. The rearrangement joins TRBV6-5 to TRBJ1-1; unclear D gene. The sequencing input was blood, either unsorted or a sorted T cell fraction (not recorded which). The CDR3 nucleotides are TGTGCCAGCAGTTACAGCTGGGGAAGGGCCAACACTGAAGCTTTCTTT. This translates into CASSYSWGRANTEAFF.